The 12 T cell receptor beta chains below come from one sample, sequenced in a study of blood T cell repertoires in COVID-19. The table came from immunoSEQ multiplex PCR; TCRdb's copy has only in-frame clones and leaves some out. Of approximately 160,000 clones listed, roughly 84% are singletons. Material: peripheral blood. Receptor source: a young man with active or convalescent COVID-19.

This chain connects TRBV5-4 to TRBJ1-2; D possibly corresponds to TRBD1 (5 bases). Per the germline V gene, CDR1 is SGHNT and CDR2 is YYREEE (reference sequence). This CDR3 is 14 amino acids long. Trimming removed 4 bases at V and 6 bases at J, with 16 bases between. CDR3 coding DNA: TGTGCCAGCAGCACTACCGGGACTGTAGATGGCTACACCTTC. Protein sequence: CASSTTGTVDGYTF.

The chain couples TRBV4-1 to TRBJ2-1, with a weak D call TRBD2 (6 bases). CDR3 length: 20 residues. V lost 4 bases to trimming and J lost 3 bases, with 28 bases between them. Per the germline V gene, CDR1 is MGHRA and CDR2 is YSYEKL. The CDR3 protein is CASSRIHLRDSRFVYNEQFF. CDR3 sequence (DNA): TGCGCCAGCAGCCGAATTCATTTACGGGACTCTCGATTTGTCTACAATGAGCAGTTCTTC.

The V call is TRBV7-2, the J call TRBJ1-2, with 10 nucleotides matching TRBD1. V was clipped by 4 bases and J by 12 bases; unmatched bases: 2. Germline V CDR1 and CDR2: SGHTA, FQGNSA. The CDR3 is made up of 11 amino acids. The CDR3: CASSWGTGDTF. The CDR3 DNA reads TGTGCCAGCAGCTGGGGGACAGGGGACACCTTC.

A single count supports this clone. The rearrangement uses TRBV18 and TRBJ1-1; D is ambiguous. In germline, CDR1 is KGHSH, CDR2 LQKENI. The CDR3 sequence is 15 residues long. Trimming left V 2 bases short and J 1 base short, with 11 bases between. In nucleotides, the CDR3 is TGTGCCAGCTCACCATTTTTTGACTGGAACACTGAAGCTTTCTTT. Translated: CASSPFFDWNTEAFF.

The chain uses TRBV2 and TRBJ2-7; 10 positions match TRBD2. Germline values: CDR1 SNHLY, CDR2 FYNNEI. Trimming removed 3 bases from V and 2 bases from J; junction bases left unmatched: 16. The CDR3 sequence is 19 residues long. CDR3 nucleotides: TGTGCCAGCAGTGAGAGGGGGGGAAGGCGTAGCGGGAGGACCTACGAGCAGTACTTC. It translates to CASSERGGRRSGRTYEQYF.

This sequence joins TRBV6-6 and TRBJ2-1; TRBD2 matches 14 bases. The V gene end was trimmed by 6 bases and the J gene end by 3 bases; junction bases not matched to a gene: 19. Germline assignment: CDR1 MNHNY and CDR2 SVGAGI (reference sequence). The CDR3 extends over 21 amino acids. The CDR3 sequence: CASSYVAGGGTSGSGYNEQFF. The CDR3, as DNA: TGTGCCAGCAGCTACGTGGCAGGTGGGGGGACTAGCGGGAGCGGCTACAATGAGCAGTTCTTC.

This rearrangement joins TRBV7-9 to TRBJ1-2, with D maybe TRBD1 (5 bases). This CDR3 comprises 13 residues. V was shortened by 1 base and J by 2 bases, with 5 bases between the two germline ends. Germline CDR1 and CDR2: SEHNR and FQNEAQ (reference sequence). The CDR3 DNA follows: TGTGCCAGCAGCTTAGAGGGGAACTATGGCTACACCTTC. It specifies CASSLEGNYGYTF.

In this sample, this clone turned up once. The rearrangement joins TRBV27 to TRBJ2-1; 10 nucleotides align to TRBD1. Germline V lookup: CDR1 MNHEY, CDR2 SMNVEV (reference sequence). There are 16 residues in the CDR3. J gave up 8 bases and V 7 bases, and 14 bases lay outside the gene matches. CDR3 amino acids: CASTGRRQGANYEQFF. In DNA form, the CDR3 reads TGTGCCAGCACGGGACGACGACAGGGGGCTAATTATGAGCAGTTCTTC.

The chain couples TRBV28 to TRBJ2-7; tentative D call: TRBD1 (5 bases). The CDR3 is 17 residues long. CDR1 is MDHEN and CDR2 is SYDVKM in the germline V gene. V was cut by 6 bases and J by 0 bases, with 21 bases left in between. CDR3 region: CASSPGEWGKASYEQYF. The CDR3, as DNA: TGTGCCAGCAGCCCAGGCGAATGGGGCAAAGCCTCCTACGAGCAGTACTTC.

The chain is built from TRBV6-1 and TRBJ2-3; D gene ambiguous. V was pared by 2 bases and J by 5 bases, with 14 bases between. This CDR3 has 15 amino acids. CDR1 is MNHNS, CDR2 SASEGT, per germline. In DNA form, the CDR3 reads TGTGCCAGCAGTGAATTAGGCGTCGCAGGAGATACGCAGTATTTT. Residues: CASSELGVAGDTQYF.

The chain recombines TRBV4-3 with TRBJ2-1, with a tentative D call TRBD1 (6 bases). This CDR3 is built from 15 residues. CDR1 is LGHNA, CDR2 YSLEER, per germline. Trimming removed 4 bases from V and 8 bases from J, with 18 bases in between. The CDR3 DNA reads TGCGCCAGCAGCCGGAAGGACAGAGGCGTCGATGAGCAGTTCTTC. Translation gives CASSRKDRGVDEQFF.

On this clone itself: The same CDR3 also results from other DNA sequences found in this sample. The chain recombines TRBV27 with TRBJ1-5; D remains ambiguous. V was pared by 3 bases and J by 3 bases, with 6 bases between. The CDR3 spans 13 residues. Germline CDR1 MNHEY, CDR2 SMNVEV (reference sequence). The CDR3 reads CASSFLSNQPQHF. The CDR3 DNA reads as TGTGCCAGCAGTTTTCTGTCCAATCAGCCCCAGCATTTT.